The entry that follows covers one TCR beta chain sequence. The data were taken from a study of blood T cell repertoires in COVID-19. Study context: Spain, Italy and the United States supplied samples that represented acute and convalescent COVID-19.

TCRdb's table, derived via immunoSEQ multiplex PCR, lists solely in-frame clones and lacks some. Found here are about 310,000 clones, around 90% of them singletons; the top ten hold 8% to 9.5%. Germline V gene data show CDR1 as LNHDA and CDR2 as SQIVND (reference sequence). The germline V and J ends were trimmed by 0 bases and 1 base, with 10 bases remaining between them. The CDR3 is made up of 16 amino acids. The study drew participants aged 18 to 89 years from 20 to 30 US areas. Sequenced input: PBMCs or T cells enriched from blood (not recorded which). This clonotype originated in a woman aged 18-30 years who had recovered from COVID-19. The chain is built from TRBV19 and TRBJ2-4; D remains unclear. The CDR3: CASSIDLELAKNIQYF. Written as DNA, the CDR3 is TGTGCCAGTAGTATAGATCTAGAGTTGGCCAAAAACATTCAGTACTTC.